Below, 25 T cell receptor beta chains from the same sample are listed, as sequenced in a study of CD8+ T cells in alopecia areata (dated by TCRdb to between 2018 and 2020). This specimen's treatment or condition label, interpreted: oral pan-JAK inhibitor, 5-10 mg twice daily. The library came from the immunoSEQ multiplex PCR assay. RNA was extracted from all samples and reverse transcribed into cDNA as template for TCR sequencing. TCRdb mirrors the immuneACCESS table, restricted to in-frame sequences. Some clones are absent from its copies; in checked studies, under half trace to an unresolved V gene, and the reason for the others is unknown. The sample includes approximately 220,000 clones, with around two fifths observed a single time. About 0.48% of the sample is held by the ten biggest clonotypes. Sequenced here: CD4+ T cells sorted from blood, sampled at approximately week 30, from a patient treated with tofacitinib. These receptors were taken from a human donor with alopecia areata.

V gene TRBV30 combines with J gene TRBJ2-3; D remains ambiguous. Trimming removed 5 bases at V and 3 bases at J, with 18 bases between. In germline, CDR1 is GTSNPN, CDR2 SVGIG (reference sequence). The CDR3 loop spans 15 amino acids. DNA of the CDR3: TGTGCCTGGTCCCTCCAGACCCTGAGGACAGATACGCAGTATTTT. Its protein product is CAWSLQTLRTDTQYF.

V is TRBV11-3 and J is TRBJ2-1, with D unclear. V lost 0 bases and J lost 5, with 8 bases in between. This CDR3 is 14 amino acids long. Germline-derived CDR1 and CDR2 are SGHNT and YENEEA. CDR3 region: CASSLDGLNNEQFF. CDR3 nucleotide sequence: TGTGCCAGCAGCTTAGACGGGCTGAACAATGAGCAGTTCTTC.

This clone came up a few times. This sequence joins TRBV7-2 and TRBJ1-2; D is undetermined. V lost 1 base and J lost 0, with 6 bases in between. The CDR3 runs 14 residues. Per germline, CDR1 SGHTA and CDR2 FQGNSA. The CDR3 sequence is CASSLGQPNYGYTF. In DNA form, the CDR3 reads TGTGCCAGCAGCTTAGGACAACCTAACTATGGCTACACCTTC.

The chain links TRBV30 to TRBJ1-5, with no clear D. Trimming pared 3 bases from V and 9 bases from J, leaving 15 bases between. CDR3 size: 13 residues. CDR1 GTSNPN and CDR2 SVGIG come from the germline V gene (reference sequence). CDR3 nucleotide sequence: TGTGCCTGGAGCCCCTCAAGGGCTGGGCCCCAGCATTTT. It codes for CAWSPSRAGPQHF.

This clone came up a few times. This chain connects TRBV27 to TRBJ1-6; weak D call: TRBD1 (5 bases). The ends were cut back, 5 bases at V and 5 bases at J, with 10 bases in the middle. The CDR3 is made up of 14 amino acids. The germline gives CDR1 MNHEY, CDR2 SMNVEV (reference sequence). The CDR3 reads CASSPQGHNSPLHF. In DNA, the CDR3 is TGTGCCAGCAGTCCCCAGGGACATAATTCACCCCTCCACTTT.

The chain combines TRBV2 with TRBJ2-1; D uncertain. Trimming pared 7 bases from V and 7 bases from J, leaving 11 bases between. CDR1 is SNHLY, CDR2 FYNNEI, per germline. The CDR3 is 12 amino acids. CDR3 sequence reads: CASTSDTNEQFF. The CDR3 bases are TGTGCCAGCACCTCCGACACAAATGAGCAGTTCTTC.

This chain links TRBV10-3 with TRBJ1-4; D gene unclear. The CDR3 runs 11 residues. Germline V gene data show CDR1 as ENHRY and CDR2 as SYGVKD. Trimming shortened V by 11 bases and J by 5 bases, and 9 bases separated the two germline ends. Here the CDR3 reads CASTLNEKLFF. CDR3 DNA sequence: TGTGCCTCGACCCTCAATGAAAAACTGTTTTTT.

The chain employs TRBV30 and TRBJ1-2, with D tentatively TRBD1 (6 bases). The CDR3 length is 14 residues. Germline V gene sequence: CDR1 GTSNPN, CDR2 SVGIG (reference sequence). The ends were cut back, 1 base at V and 7 bases at J, with 16 bases in the middle. The CDR3 loop reads CAWSGGPGAGGYTF. The CDR3, as DNA: TGTGCCTGGAGTGGAGGGCCAGGGGCCGGTGGCTACACCTTC.

This rearrangement joins TRBV30 to TRBJ2-3; D is tentatively TRBD1 or TRBD2 (5 bases each). The CDR3 loop spans 14 amino acids. Germline V gives CDR1 GTSNPN, CDR2 SVGIG (reference sequence). Trimming took 0 bases from V and 7 from J, leaving 14 bases between them. This CDR3 is CAWSVGTRSNTQYF. The CDR3 DNA reads as TGTGCCTGGAGTGTGGGGACCCGCTCGAATACGCAGTATTTT.

This clone has only a few counts. The V and J genes are TRBV2 and TRBJ2-5; D may be TRBD1 (8 bases). The germline CDR1 and CDR2 sequences are SNHLY and FYNNEI. The V end lost 4 bases, the J end lost 4 bases, and 16 bases lay between the germline ends. This CDR3 is built from 15 residues. The CDR3 reads CASSGRTGRGETQYF. DNA of the CDR3: TGTGCCAGCAGTGGTAGGACAGGGAGGGGAGAGACCCAGTACTTC.

The rearrangement links TRBV5-4 to TRBJ1-1, with 8 bases aligning to TRBD1. This CDR3 has 20 residues. The germline gives CDR1 SGHNT, CDR2 YYREEE (reference sequence). J gave up 0 bases and V 2 bases, and 18 bases lay outside the gene matches. Here the CDR3 reads CASSLSYRTGLKAMNTEAFF. In DNA form, the CDR3 reads TGTGCCAGCAGCTTATCTTACAGGACAGGGCTAAAGGCCATGAACACTGAAGCTTTCTTT.

The chain recombines TRBV25-1 with TRBJ2-7; 8 bases fit TRBD1. This CDR3 is built from 16 residues. Germline V gene sequence: CDR1 MGHDK, CDR2 SYGVNS. With V trimmed by 3 bases and J by 3 bases, 10 bases remained unmatched. The CDR3 reads CASSEGAGGHNYEQYF. The CDR3 DNA is TGTGCCAGCAGTGAGGGTGCAGGGGGCCATAACTACGAGCAGTACTTC.

V gene TRBV2 combines with J gene TRBJ1-5; weak D call: TRBD1 (5 bases). Trimming stripped 5 bases from V and 0 bases from J, with 11 bases between. The CDR3 extends over 15 amino acids. Germline values: CDR1 SNHLY, CDR2 FYNNEI. CDR3 bases: TGTGCCAGCAGTTGGCAGGGTGTTAGCAATCAGCCCCAGCATTTT. Translation gives CASSWQGVSNQPQHF.

In its sample, this clone was seen a few times. This specimen includes other DNA sequences encoding the same CDR3. V usage is TRBV6-1 and J usage is TRBJ1-5, with 9 positions matching TRBD1. This CDR3 is 15 amino acids long. V was pared by 6 bases and J by 0 bases, with 3 bases of the junction left unmatched. Germline-derived CDR1 and CDR2 are MNHNS and SASEGT. Here the CDR3 reads CASRGQGVSNQPQHF. For the CDR3, the DNA is TGTGCCAGCAGGGGACAGGGTGTTAGCAATCAGCCCCAGCATTTT.

The CDR3 here is CAWSLGNNSPLHF. CDR3 coding DNA: TGTGCCTGGAGCTTAGGGAATAATTCACCCCTCCACTTT. The J gene is TRBJ1-6, the V gene TRBV30; no definite D call. This CDR3 is 13 amino acids long. Trimming shortened V by 3 bases and J by 5 bases, and 8 bases separated the two germline ends. Germline values: CDR1 GTSNPN, CDR2 SVGIG (reference sequence). Supplemented by reference TRBV30 and TRBJ1-6, the full variable domain reads SQTIHQWPATLVQPVGSPLSLECTVEGTSNPNLYWYRQAAGRGLQLLFYSVGIGQISSEVPQNLSASRPQDRQFILSSKKLLLSDSGFYLCAWSLGNNSPLHFGNGTRLTVT.

The chain couples TRBV5-1 to TRBJ2-1; 8 positions agree with TRBD1. V dropped 4 bases and J dropped 5; count of bases not matched to a gene: 5. The germline V gene has CDR1 SGHRS and CDR2 YFSETQ. This CDR3 contains 14 residues. For the CDR3, the DNA is TGCGCCAGCAGCAAGGGACAGGCCAACAATGAGCAGTTCTTC. Protein sequence: CASSKGQANNEQFF. Drawing the rest from reference TRBV5-1 and TRBJ2-1, the complete variable domain is KAGVTQTPRYLIKTRGQQVTLSCSPISGHRSVSWYQQTPGQGLQFLFEYFSETQRNKGNFPGRFSGRQFSNSRSEMNVSTLELGDSALYLCASSKGQANNEQFFGPGTRLTVL.

V usage is TRBV6-6 and J usage is TRBJ2-3; TRBD1 aligns across 7 bases. The length of the CDR3 is 14 residues. V was pared by 6 bases and J by 3 bases, with 6 bases of the junction left unmatched. Germline CDR1 MNHNY, CDR2 SVGAGI (reference sequence). CDR3 DNA: TGTGCCAGCAGGTCAGGGGGTATGACAGATACGCAGTATTTT. Protein product: CASRSGGMTDTQYF.

In this sample, this clone turned up a few times. The chain has TRBV29-1 and TRBJ1-1; D is ambiguous. The CDR3 loop spans 10 amino acids. Per germline, CDR1 SQVTM and CDR2 ANQGSEA. V was trimmed by 4 bases and J by 5 bases, leaving 5 bases between them. CDR3 region: CSVVTTEAFF. CDR3 coding DNA: TGCAGCGTTGTAACAACTGAAGCTTTCTTT.

The V call is TRBV5-1, the J call TRBJ2-2; 7 bases map to TRBD1. V lost 4 bases and J lost 3; bases outside the gene matches: 6. CDR3 length equals 15 residues. Germline V gives CDR1 SGHRS, CDR2 YFSETQ. CDR3 sequence (DNA): TGCGCCAGCAGCACATCCGGGACAGACACCGGGGAGCTGTTTTTT. Translation gives CASSTSGTDTGELFF.

The V gene is TRBV5-1, the J gene TRBJ2-2, with D perhaps matching TRBD1 (6 bases). This CDR3 is built from 14 residues. In germline, CDR1 is SGHRS, CDR2 YFSETQ. Trimming took off 4 bases at V and 1 base at J, with 8 bases between the two ends. The CDR3 loop reads CASSGGQNTGELFF. DNA of the CDR3: TGCGCCAGCAGCGGGGGACAGAACACCGGGGAGCTGTTTTTT.

This clone was seen more than once but under ten times. V gene TRBV4-1 combines with J gene TRBJ2-4; 7 positions agree with TRBD2. CDR1 and CDR2 (germline): MGHRA, YSYEKL. J lost 1 base, V lost 0 bases, and 12 bases had no gene match. The length of the CDR3 is 19 residues. CDR3 DNA sequence: TGCGCCAGCAGCCAAGATGTGGCGGGGAGGGCCTCGGCCAAAAACATTCAGTACTTC. Protein sequence: CASSQDVAGRASAKNIQYF.

The V call is TRBV5-1, the J call TRBJ2-5, with 9 bases that match TRBD2. Unmatched junction bases numbered 3, after V lost 4 bases and J lost 2 bases. The CDR3 spans 14 residues. Germline V lookup: CDR1 SGHRS, CDR2 YFSETQ. The CDR3 DNA reads TGCGCCAGCAGCCGTAGCGGGGGTCAAGAGACCCAGTACTTC. The encoded protein is CASSRSGGQETQYF.

The sample holds one count of this clone. The chain recombines TRBV11-2 with TRBJ1-2, with D perhaps matching TRBD1 (6 bases). V was cut by 4 bases and J by 0 bases, with 9 bases left in between. The CDR3 covers 14 residues. Germline CDR1 is SGHAT and CDR2 is FQNNGV. The CDR3 loop reads CASSWGQANYGYTF. CDR3 DNA: TGTGCCAGCAGCTGGGGACAAGCTAACTATGGCTACACCTTC. Full variable domain (missing parts from reference TRBV11-2 and TRBJ1-2): EAGVAQSPRYKIIEKRQSVAFWCNPISGHATLYWYQQILGQGPKLLIQFQNNGVVDDSQLPKDRFSAERLKGVDSTLKIQPAKLEDSAVYLCASSWGQANYGYTFGSGTRLTVV.

A few counts support this clone. The V gene is TRBV5-1, the J gene TRBJ2-3; a weak D match, TRBD2 (5 bases). The V end lost 4 bases, the J end lost 0 bases, and 12 bases lay between the germline ends. Germline assignment: CDR1 SGHRS and CDR2 YFSETQ. The CDR3 contains 15 residues. The chain's CDR3 is CASSLVGDSTDTQYF. The DNA of the CDR3 is TGCGCCAGCAGCCTAGTCGGGGATAGCACAGATACGCAGTATTTT.

The chain joins TRBV7-9 to TRBJ2-3; the match to TRBD2 covers 7 bases. The CDR3 covers 14 residues. Germline assignment: CDR1 SEHNR and CDR2 FQNEAQ (reference sequence). Trimming took 4 bases from V and 4 from J; bases not matched to a gene: 5. For the CDR3, the DNA is TGTGCCAGCAGCTACGGACTAGATGCAGATACGCAGTATTTT. It yields the protein CASSYGLDADTQYF.